Listed below are T cell receptor beta chains from one sample, sequenced in a study of PD-1 blockade in classical Hodgkin lymphoma. Measured with immunoSEQ multiplex PCR; TCRdb has only the in-frame clones, and not every one. The repertoire holds approximately 84,000 clones, with around 80% as singletons. Sequencing was performed on peripheral blood mononuclear cells (PBMCs), taken before the fourth cycle of nivolumab. The receptors stem from a human donor with classical Hodgkin lymphoma. Both conserved end residues are part of each CDR3. A D gene is named only where the DNA matches it firmly. The size field is filled for only some rows; it gives once, few, many or a size class.

V gene,D gene,J gene,clone size,CDR3 length,CDR3 protein,CDR3 DNA
TRBV5-4,NA,TRBJ2-7,few,12,CASGVDGYEQYF,TGTGCCAGCGGTGTGGACGGCTACGAGCAGTACTTC
TRBV28,TRBD2,TRBJ2-7,NA,14,CASSFGGRAIEQYF,TGTGCCAGCAGTTTCGGCGGGAGGGCGATCGAGCAGTACTTC
TRBV10-3,NA,TRBJ1-1,NA,13,CAISSGTNTEAFF,TGTGCCATCAGTTCAGGGACGAACACTGAAGCTTTCTTT
TRBV18,TRBD1,TRBJ2-1,NA,14,CASSPNTGENEQFF,TGTGCCAGCTCACCGAACACAGGGGAAAATGAGCAGTTCTTC
TRBV7-5,NA,TRBJ2-2,NA,17,CVPTGLAKLPNTGELFF,TGTGTCCCCACCGGGCTGGCAAAGTTACCGAACACCGGGGAGCTGTTTTTT
TRBV19,TRBD2,TRBJ2-2,few,16,CASSIASGVSTGELFF,TGTGCCAGTAGTATAGCCAGCGGGGTCAGCACCGGGGAGCTGTTTTTT
TRBV18,NA,TRBJ1-3,NA,15,CASSPSALIGNTIYF,TGTGCCAGCTCACCCTCCGCACTTATTGGAAACACCATATATTTT
TRBV28,NA,TRBJ1-2,NA,14,CASSLGGNFYGYTF,TGTGCCAGCAGTTTGGGGGGGAACTTCTATGGCTACACCTTC
TRBV11-2,NA,TRBJ1-5,NA,13,CASSLGGVQAQHF,TGTGCCAGCAGCTTAGGGGGGGTTCAAGCCCAGCATTTT
TRBV7-2,TRBD2,TRBJ2-1,NA,14,CASSPRAGVYEQFF,TGTGCCAGCAGCCCCCGCGCGGGAGTCTATGAGCAGTTCTTC
TRBV11-1,NA,TRBJ2-7,NA,13,CASSLISGYEQYF,TGTGCCAGCAGCCTTATTAGCGGCTACGAGCAGTACTTC
TRBV9,NA,TRBJ2-5,NA,16,CASSTSPGRDQETQYF,TGTGCCAGCAGCACCTCGCCGGGACGGGACCAAGAGACCCAGTACTTC
TRBV10-3,TRBD1,TRBJ2-7,NA,13,CAITNRGDYEQYF,TGTGCCATCACCAACAGGGGAGACTACGAGCAGTACTTC
TRBV18,NA,TRBJ1-1,NA,12,CASSPMDTEAFF,TGTGCCAGCTCACCAATGGACACTGAAGCTTTCTTT